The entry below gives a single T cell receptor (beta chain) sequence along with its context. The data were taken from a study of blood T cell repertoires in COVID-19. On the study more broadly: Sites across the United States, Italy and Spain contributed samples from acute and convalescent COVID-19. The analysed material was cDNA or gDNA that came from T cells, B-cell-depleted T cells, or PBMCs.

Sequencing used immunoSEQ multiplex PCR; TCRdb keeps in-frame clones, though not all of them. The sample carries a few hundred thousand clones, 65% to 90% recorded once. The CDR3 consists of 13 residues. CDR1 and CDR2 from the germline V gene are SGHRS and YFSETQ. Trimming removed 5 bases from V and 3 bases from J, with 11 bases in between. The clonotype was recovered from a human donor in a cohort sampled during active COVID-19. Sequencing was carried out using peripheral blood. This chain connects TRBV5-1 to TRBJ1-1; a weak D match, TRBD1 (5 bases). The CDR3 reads CASRPQGYTEAFF. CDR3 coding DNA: TGCGCCAGCAGACCTCAGGGATACACTGAAGCTTTCTTT.